One T cell receptor (beta chain) is described in this entry. This CDR3 spans 14 amino acids. Germline lookup yields CDR1 GTSNPN and CDR2 SVGIG (reference sequence). V lost 4 bases and J 5 bases, leaving 16 bases between the germline ends. The source of the sample is a study of T cells in localized non-small cell lung cancer. TCRdb's table, derived via immunoSEQ multiplex PCR, lists solely in-frame clones and lacks some. The sample yields 25,000 to 35,000 clones, roughly nine tenths seen once. The receptor was derived from a female donor of 60 years or more with stage I lung adenocarcinoma. Sequences were derived from peripheral blood, sampled before any cancer treatment. This chain uses TRBV30 with TRBJ2-3; possibly TRBD2 for D (6 bases). The chain's CDR3 is CAWTGREHLDTQYF. CDR3 DNA sequence: TGTGCCTGGACGGGCCGGGAGCATTTAGATACGCAGTATTTT.